Listed below are T cell receptor beta chains from one sample, sequenced in a study of cytomegalovirus exposure and HLA in healthy donors. TCRdb's table, derived via immunoSEQ multiplex PCR, lists solely in-frame clones and lacks some. This table has about 110,000 clones, over 65% appearing once. The sample comprised PBMCs. The receptors here all came from a woman aged 40 to 49 in good health and CMV-seropositive. The CDR3 runs from the conserved cysteine through the conserved F or W. The D gene is left open where the match is weak. The size of a clone is reported for some rows only, either as once, few or many, or as a class for expanded clones.

>TRBV11-3|TRBJ1-6|13|-|-
TGTGCCAGCAGCTGGCAGTTCAATTCACCCCTCCACTTT
CASSWQFNSPLHF
>TRBV4-3|TRBJ2-7|13|-|-
TGCGCCAGCAGCCCAGGGGAGGGTAAGGAGCAGTACTTC
CASSPGEGKEQYF
>TRBV7-2|TRBJ1-2|15|-|few
TGTGCCAGCAGCCCTACGCGGGGGCCTTACTATGGCTACACCTTC
CASSPTRGPYYGYTF
>TRBV20-1|TRBJ2-1|11|-|few
TGCAGTGCCAGATTAGCCCAAGAGCAGTTCTTC
CSARLAQEQFF
>TRBV7-2|TRBJ2-3|13|-|-
TGTGCCAGCAGCCCTTTACAGGCAGATACGCAGTATTTT
CASSPLQADTQYF
>TRBV19|TRBJ2-4|13|TRBD1|-
TGTGCCAGTACCCCGACAGGGGGCAACATTCAGTACTTC
CASTPTGGNIQYF
>TRBV4-1|TRBJ1-1|15|TRBD1|-
TGCGCCAGCAGCCAAGAGACAGGGATGAACACTGAAGCTTTCTTT
CASSQETGMNTEAFF
>TRBV4-1|TRBJ1-1|14|TRBD1|few
TGCGCCAGCAGACCGGACAGGGCAAACACTGAAGCTTTCTTT
CASRPDRANTEAFF
>TRBV7-2|TRBJ1-5|15|TRBD1|few
TGTGCCAGCAGCCGAACGGGACAGTTCAATCAGCCCCAGCATTTT
CASSRTGQFNQPQHF
>TRBV4-1|TRBJ1-6|19|-|-
TGCGCCAGCAGCCCGCATATACAGGACCTGGCACCCGCTAATTCACCCCTCCACTTT
CASSPHIQDLAPANSPLHF
>TRBV5-5|TRBJ2-2|15|TRBD1|-
TGTGCCAGCAGCGTGACAGGGTCTAACGCCGGGGAGCTGTTTTTT
CASSVTGSNAGELFF
>TRBV19|TRBJ1-1|15|-|few
TGTGCCAGTAGTATAGTCGGAGGATTGGGGACTGAAGCTTTCTTT
CASSIVGGLGTEAFF
>TRBV7-8|TRBJ2-3|15|TRBD2|-
TGTGCCAGCAGCATCGGACTAGCGGATACAGATACGCAGTATTTT
CASSIGLADTDTQYF
>TRBV5-4|TRBJ2-7|16|TRBD1|-
TGTGCCAGCAGCCACGCCCGGGACAGGGCCTCCTACGAGCAGTACTTC
CASSHARDRASYEQYF
>TRBV5-5|TRBJ1-2|15|-|few
TGTGCCAGCAGCTTGGTAACGGGGGAAAACTATGGCTACACCTTC
CASSLVTGENYGYTF
>TRBV5-1|TRBJ2-5|15|TRBD1|-
TGCGCCAGCAGCTGGTTCGGGACAGGGAAAGAGACCCAGTACTTC
CASSWFGTGKETQYF
>TRBV5-1|TRBJ2-3|15|TRBD2|once
TGCGCCAGCAGCTTGGAAGCGGGGGGCACAGATACGCAGTATTTT
CASSLEAGGTDTQYF
>TRBV20-1|TRBJ2-5|11|-|-
TGCAGTCCTACACGGGGAGAGACCCAGTACTTC
CSPTRGETQYF
>TRBV14|TRBJ2-7|13|TRBD1|-
TGTGCCAGCAGCCGAGAGACAGGGGGCGAGCAGTACTTC
CASSRETGGEQYF
>TRBV5-8|TRBJ1-1|14|-|-
TGTGCCAGCGCGGCGGGGGGGGCGAACACTGAAGCTTTCTTT
CASAAGGANTEAFF
>TRBV6-1|TRBJ1-2|15|TRBD1|once
TGTGCCAGCAGAAATCCGGGACAGACGAGGCATGGCTACACCTTC
CASRNPGQTRHGYTF
>TRBV7-9|TRBJ1-1|16|TRBD1|few
TGTGCCAGCAGCGCCAACAGGGGGCTAACGGGCACTGAAGCTTTCTTT
CASSANRGLTGTEAFF
>TRBV6-5|TRBJ1-5|15|-|-
TGTGCCAGCAGGCCACGACAGCATCTAAATCAGCCCCAGCATTTT
CASRPRQHLNQPQHF
>TRBV5-1|TRBJ2-5|16|TRBD1|-
TGCGCCAGCAGCCTTACGACCGGGACAGGGGAAGAGACCCAGTACTTC
CASSLTTGTGEETQYF
>TRBV5-1|TRBJ1-2|16|TRBD1|-
TGCGCCAGCAGCTTGGTGGCAGGGGGTGGCGTGGAGGGCTACACCTTC
CASSLVAGGGVEGYTF
>TRBV5-5|TRBJ1-1|13|-|-
TGTGCCAGCAGCTTTCAGGGGCAGACTGAAGCTTTCTTT
CASSFQGQTEAFF
>TRBV2|TRBJ1-2|15|TRBD1|-
TGTGCCAGCAGTGAAGTTCCCGCAGGGGGTGAGGGCTACACCTTC
CASSEVPAGGEGYTF
>TRBV30|TRBJ2-1|13|-|-
TGTGCCTGGAACCTGGGGCAATACAATGAGCAGTTCTTC
CAWNLGQYNEQFF
>TRBV5-1|TRBJ2-5|15|TRBD2|-
TGCGCCAGCAGCTTTGGAACTAGCGACCAAGAGACCCAGTACTTC
CASSFGTSDQETQYF
>TRBV30|TRBJ1-3|16|-|-
TGTGCCTGGAGTGTCAGGGCAGCACACTCTGGAAACACCATATATTTT
CAWSVRAAHSGNTIYF
>TRBV4-1|TRBJ1-6|14|-|-
TGCGCCAGCAGCGGGGGGTCCTATAATTCACCCCTCCACTTT
CASSGGSYNSPLHF
>TRBV5-1|TRBJ1-1|14|-|-
TGCGCCAGCAGCTTGGATGGGGGGGGGACTGAAGCTTTCTTT
CASSLDGGGTEAFF
>TRBV6-5|TRBJ2-7|16|TRBD1|once
TGTGCCAGCAGTTACTCGAAACCGGGACAGGTGGCCGAGCAGTACTTC
CASSYSKPGQVAEQYF
>TRBV10-3|TRBJ2-3|15|-|few
TGTGCCATCAGTGTCCGGGGGAGAAGCACAGATACGCAGTATTTT
CAISVRGRSTDTQYF
>TRBV7-8|TRBJ1-6|16|-|-
TGTGCCAGCAGCCTGACCCCTGGAGGGCTTAATTCACCCCTCCACTTT
CASSLTPGGLNSPLHF
>TRBV5-4|TRBJ2-3|14|-|-
TGTGCCAGCAGCTTACGGACAACTACAGATACGCAGTATTTT
CASSLRTTTDTQYF
>TRBV7-8|TRBJ2-3|18|-|-
TGTGCCAGCAGCTTAGCGCTTATCGTCCCGGAGGTAGCAGATACGCAGTATTTT
CASSLALIVPEVADTQYF
>TRBV11-2|TRBJ1-1|14|-|-
TGTGCCAGCAGCTTAGATCCCCTGGCCTGGGAAGCTTTCTTT
CASSLDPLAWEAFF